Listed below are T cell receptor beta chains from one sample, sequenced in a study of blood T cell repertoires in COVID-19. TCRdb keeps only in-frame clones here, not all; method: immunoSEQ multiplex PCR. Of under 100,000 clones listed, about nine tenths were seen once; the top ten hold 15%. Specimen: peripheral blood. The receptors originated from a male donor with acute or convalescent COVID-19. Both conserved end residues are part of each CDR3. The D gene is left open where the match is weak. A row's size may be missing; if present it is once, few, many or a size class.

abundance	d_gene	j_gene	v_gene	CDR3nt	CDR3aa
NA	TRBD1	TRBJ1-4	TRBV24-1	TGTGCCACCAGTGAACCCACAGGGGGGGGTAATGAAAAACTGTTTTTT	CATSEPTGGGNEKLFF
NA	NA	TRBJ1-5	TRBV5-1	TGCGCCAGCCGAAGGCAGATACTATCGAGAGATCAGCCCCAGCATTTT	CASRRQILSRDQPQHF
NA	TRBD2	TRBJ2-5	TRBV5-1	TGCGCCAGCAGCGAGACTAGCGGGGGGGCTGGAGAGACCCAGTACTTC	CASSETSGGAGETQYF
NA	NA	TRBJ2-5	TRBV4-1	TGCGCCAGCAGCCAAAGCTTACTAGCCACTTCCCAAGAGACCCAGTACTTC	CASSQSLLATSQETQYF
few	TRBD1	TRBJ1-1	TRBV7-9	TGTGCCAGCAGCTTAAGGACAGGGGGCACTGAAGCTTTCTTT	CASSLRTGGTEAFF
few	NA	TRBJ1-5	TRBV19	TGTGCCAGTCTCGGACAGCCCAATCAGCCCCAGCATTTT	CASLGQPNQPQHF
NA	NA	TRBJ2-7	TRBV5-1	TGCGCCAGCAAGGAGATACCAGCCCTCGAGCAGTACTTC	CASKEIPALEQYF
NA	NA	TRBJ2-7	TRBV6-5	TGTGCCAGCAGTTACTCGCGGGACAGCTACGAGCAGTACTTC	CASSYSRDSYEQYF
NA	NA	TRBJ2-3	TRBV6-6	TGTGCCAGCAGTTTTCAAGATACGCAGTATTTT	CASSFQDTQYF
NA	NA	TRBJ1-1	TRBV20-1	TGCAGTGCTAGTAAACCCGGCGGGACTGAAGCTTTCTTT	CSASKPGGTEAFF
once	TRBD1	TRBJ2-7	TRBV27	TGTGCCACCGGGACAGGGGCCTCCTACGAGCAGTACTTC	CATGTGASYEQYF
NA	NA	TRBJ2-7	TRBV10-3	TGTGCCATCAGTGAGTCGAAGGGGACTCCCACCTACGAGCAGTACTTC	CAISESKGTPTYEQYF
few	TRBD1	TRBJ1-6	TRBV3-1/TRBV3-2	TGTGCCAGCAGCCCGCGGACAGGGGGCGGCAATTCACCCCTCCACTTT	CASSPRTGGGNSPLHF
NA	TRBD2	TRBJ2-1	TRBV10-3	TGTGCCATCAGTGGGGGGAGCGGGGGTCCCGGGAATGAGCAGTTCTTC	CAISGGSGGPGNEQFF
NA	NA	TRBJ1-2	TRBV28	TGTGCCAGCACCATTGGGGGGAATGGCTACACCTTC	CASTIGGNGYTF
NA	TRBD1	TRBJ2-1	TRBV14	TGTGCCAGCAGCCAAGGGGGACAGAGGACCTACAATGAGCAGTTCTTC	CASSQGGQRTYNEQFF
once	NA	TRBJ2-5	TRBV19	TGTGCCAGCAGTATAGCTGAGACCCAGTACTTC	CASSIAETQYF
NA	TRBD1	TRBJ1-1	TRBV7-2	TGTGCCAGCAGCTTAGCGCGGACAGGGGGCACTGAAGCTTTCTTT	CASSLARTGGTEAFF
NA	TRBD2	TRBJ2-1	TRBV7-9	TGTGCCAGCAGCCCAGCACGGGGGGGCGTCTACAATGAGCAGTTCTTC	CASSPARGGVYNEQFF
NA	NA	TRBJ1-1	TRBV5-4	TGTGCCAGCAGCCAAACAGAGAACACTGAAGCTTTCTTT	CASSQTENTEAFF
NA	NA	TRBJ2-3	TRBV21-1	TGTGCCAGCAGCAAGGCCCTAGCGGGGAGTCGTGATACGCAGTATTTT	CASSKALAGSRDTQYF
once	TRBD2	TRBJ2-1	TRBV6-5	TGTGCCAGCAGTCGGACTAGCGGGGGGGCCCATGAGCAGTTCTTC	CASSRTSGGAHEQFF
NA	TRBD1	TRBJ2-5	TRBV5-1	TGCGCCAGCAGAATCGGACAGGGATTGGAGACCCAGTACTTC	CASRIGQGLETQYF
NA	TRBD2	TRBJ2-1	TRBV7-2	TGTGCCAGCAGCTTAGCGCGGCTAGCGGGGTACAATGAGCAGTTCTTC	CASSLARLAGYNEQFF
NA	NA	TRBJ1-2	TRBV24-1	TGTGCCACCAGTGATCCCGCGTTCTACGGCTACACCTTC	CATSDPAFYGYTF
few	NA	TRBJ1-2	TRBV7-6	TGTGCCAGCAGCTTAGCTGGAGGAGAACGGGGCTACACCTTC	CASSLAGGERGYTF
NA	NA	TRBJ2-1	TRBV6-5	TGTGCCAGCAGTTACTCGTGGACAGCCGCAAATGAGCAGTTCTTC	CASSYSWTAANEQFF
NA	TRBD1	TRBJ1-1	TRBV10-3	TGTGCCATCAGTGAGTCAGGGGGCGCGACTGAAGCTTTCTTT	CAISESGGATEAFF
once	NA	TRBJ1-3	TRBV3-1/TRBV3-2	TGTGCCAGCAGCCAAGTAATAGGGGCTGGAAACACCATATATTTT	CASSQVIGAGNTIYF
NA	NA	TRBJ2-7	TRBV3-1/TRBV3-2	TGTGCCAGCAGCCAAGATCTATGGCGGGGGCACTCCTACGAGCAGTACTTC	CASSQDLWRGHSYEQYF
NA	NA	TRBJ2-5	TRBV14	TGTGCCAGCAGCCAGCTCCAGGGGCGGAATTGGGAGACCCAGTACTTC	CASSQLQGRNWETQYF
NA	NA	TRBJ1-4	TRBV2	TGTGCCAGCAGCCTTAACAGCCTGGGGCATGAAAAACTGTTTTTT	CASSLNSLGHEKLFF
NA	NA	TRBJ2-6	TRBV9	TGTGCCAGCAGCTCCTTGGGTGGCAGGAAAGACTCTGGGGCCAACGTCCTGACTTTC	CASSSLGGRKDSGANVLTF
NA	NA	TRBJ1-3	TRBV29-1	TGCAGCGTTGAAGATCGTCTCGGGGGTACTGGAAACACCATATATTTT	CSVEDRLGGTGNTIYF
NA	NA	TRBJ1-3	TRBV4-1	TGCGCCAGCAGCCAAGAAGGGAGGGGTCGAAACACCATATATTTT	CASSQEGRGRNTIYF
NA	NA	TRBJ1-1	TRBV5-1	TGCGCCAGCAGTGAGTCAGGGGTGAACACTGAAGCTTTCTTT	CASSESGVNTEAFF
NA	TRBD1	TRBJ1-3	TRBV6-1	TGTGCCAGCAGTGTAGGGACAGGGAGTGACAACACCATATATTTT	CASSVGTGSDNTIYF
NA	TRBD1	TRBJ2-2	TRBV7-2	TGTGCCAGCAGCTTAACAGGGGCTTCCCAGACGGAGCTGTTTTTT	CASSLTGASQTELFF
NA	TRBD2	TRBJ2-5	TRBV4-1	TGCGCCAGCAGCCAAGTCGGGGGGGTGGAGACCCAGTACTTC	CASSQVGGVETQYF
NA	NA	TRBJ1-5	TRBV9	TGTGCCAGCAGCCCGGGACTCAATCAGCCCCAGCATTTT	CASSPGLNQPQHF
NA	NA	TRBJ1-1	TRBV7-8	TGTGCCAGCAGCCCCCAGGCAGGGGAAAGGTCTGAAGCTTTCTTT	CASSPQAGERSEAFF
NA	TRBD1	TRBJ2-5	TRBV5-1	TGCGCCAGCAGCTTGGTAGGGGGCGCGGAGACCCAGTACTTC	CASSLVGGAETQYF
NA	NA	TRBJ1-5	TRBV24-1	TGTGCCACCAGTGATTTATTTTTTGGGGAGAGGGACAATCAGCCCCAGCATTTT	CATSDLFFGERDNQPQHF
NA	NA	TRBJ1-2	TRBV5-1	TGCGCCAGCAGTATGGTCGGGTTACTCTATGGCTACACCTTC	CASSMVGLLYGYTF
NA	NA	TRBJ1-4	TRBV29-1	TGCAGCGTTGGGGCGACGGCGGGAGGAAAACTGTTTTTT	CSVGATAGGKLFF
NA	NA	TRBJ1-4	TRBV25-1	TGTGCCAGCAGTGCAATCACAGGGTCGGGGGAAAAACTGTTTTTT	CASSAITGSGEKLFF
once	NA	TRBJ1-1	TRBV4-1	TGCGCCAGCAGCCAAGTGGAGGGAATGAACACTGAAGCTTTCTTT	CASSQVEGMNTEAFF
once	NA	TRBJ2-3	TRBV11-2	TGTGCCAGCAGCTTAGACTCAACAGGGCCAGATACGCAGTATTTT	CASSLDSTGPDTQYF
NA	TRBD2	TRBJ2-5	TRBV11-1	TGTGCCAGCAGCCAGGGGCCAGCGGGGGGAGCTGAGACCCAGTACTTC	CASSQGPAGGAETQYF
NA	TRBD2	TRBJ2-3	TRBV18	TGTGCCAGCTCGTCGACTAGCGGGGGCCCCGTAGATACGCAGTATTTT	CASSSTSGGPVDTQYF
NA	TRBD1	TRBJ1-1	TRBV10-3	TGTGCCATCAGTGAAGGCAGGGGGCGTTACACTGAAGCTTTCTTT	CAISEGRGRYTEAFF
NA	TRBD1	TRBJ1-2	TRBV5-1	TGCGCCAGCAGCCCCGGACAGGGGAACTATGGCTACACCTTC	CASSPGQGNYGYTF
NA	NA	TRBJ1-1	TRBV27	TGTGCCAGCAGTTTACGCCCACCCAAGGGGACTGAAGCTTTCTTT	CASSLRPPKGTEAFF
NA	NA	TRBJ1-2	TRBV5-4	TGTGCCAGCAGCTTGGTGCTTGGCAGGGACTATGGCTACACCTTC	CASSLVLGRDYGYTF
NA	TRBD2	TRBJ2-5	TRBV19	TGTGCCAGTAGTACACCGCACGGGACTAGCGGGGGAGAGACCCAGTACTTC	CASSTPHGTSGGETQYF
NA	NA	TRBJ1-4	TRBV29-1	TGCAGCGTTGTGGGGGGGTTAAGCGGTGAAAAACTGTTTTTT	CSVVGGLSGEKLFF
NA	NA	TRBJ1-2	TRBV19	TGTGCCAGTAGTATAGGCATAGACTATGGCTACACCTTC	CASSIGIDYGYTF
NA	TRBD2	TRBJ2-3	TRBV7-3	TGTGCCAGCAGCTTAACGTCTTCAGCGGGGGGCCCTAGCACAGATACGCAGTATTTT	CASSLTSSAGGPSTDTQYF
NA	TRBD2	TRBJ2-5	TRBV6-5	TGTGCCAGCACCCGACTAGCGGGGGACCAAGAGACCCAGTACTTC	CASTRLAGDQETQYF